This T cell receptor (beta chain) was identified in a study of a mutant IDH1 vaccine in newly diagnosed glioma. Study details: Initiation of the vaccine course occurred 4-6 weeks after radiotherapy alone, or alongside temozolomide cycles. Males made up roughly 60% and females about 38% of treated patients, whose mean age was approximately 43 years. Most patients had received both radiotherapy and temozolomide, the prior options being radiotherapy, temozolomide, or both.

Data came from immunoSEQ multiplex PCR; TCRdb stores just in-frame clones and leaves some out. The sample has approximately 60,000 clones, 74% seen once. With 4 bases removed from V and 8 bases from J, the gap between germline ends came to 9 bases. The V gene's germline CDR1 is KGHSH and CDR2 LQKENI. This CDR3 has 13 residues. Time point: week 35, safety follow-up. One vaccine dose held 300 ug of mutant IDH1 20-mer peptide and came with topical imiquimod. Astrocytomas found in donors were new, WHO grade 3 or 4, IDH1-mutant and ATRX-lost. To note about this clone: Antigen specificity is unknown.

The chain links TRBV18 to TRBJ1-6, with D possibly being TRBD1 (5 bases). The origin of this receptor is a man in his forties or fifties with glioma. The material sequenced was PBMCs, taken from a glioma patient whose treatment included an IDH1 peptide vaccine. In DNA, the CDR3 is TGTGCCAGCTCACGGGACCGATATTCACCCCTCCACTTT. Protein: CASSRDRYSPLHF.